Below, 20 T cell receptor beta chains from the same sample are listed, as sequenced in a study of ipilimumab plus nivolumab after autologous stem cell transplantation. Assay: immunoSEQ multiplex PCR; the TCRdb copy retains only in-frame clones and omits some. The table lists fewer than 85,000 clones, 65% to 85% of them singletons. Sample: PBMCs, taken in a trial of ipilimumab plus nivolumab as post-transplant consolidation. These receptor sequences come from a male donor with diffuse large B-cell lymphoma.

The V gene is TRBV5-6, the J gene TRBJ1-4; TRBD1 agrees at 9 bases. CDR3 length equals 16 residues. Germline CDR1 is SGHDT and CDR2 is YYEEEE. V dropped 4 bases and J dropped 8; count of bases not matched to a gene: 12. The CDR3, as DNA: TGTGCCAGCAGCCAGACACAGGGGGCGCGGAACGAAAAACTGTTTTTT. Protein: CASSQTQGARNEKLFF.

The chain recombines TRBV19 with TRBJ2-3, with D perhaps matching TRBD2 (6 bases). Germline V gives CDR1 LNHDA, CDR2 SQIVND (reference sequence). The CDR3 runs to 17 residues. V lost 4 bases and J lost 1, with 18 bases in between. CDR3 loop: CASSTRTKGLGTDTQYF. CDR3 coding DNA: TGTGCCAGTAGTACACGGACTAAGGGACTCGGCACAGATACGCAGTATTTT.

The chain uses TRBV10-3 and TRBJ1-5, with D unclear. Trimming left V 2 bases short and J 0 bases short, with 2 bases between. This CDR3 has 13 amino acids. From germline, CDR1 is ENHRY and CDR2 SYGVKD. CDR3 in amino acids: CAISENSNQPQHF. The CDR3 DNA reads TGTGCCATCAGTGAGAATAGCAATCAGCCCCAGCATTTT.

The V gene is TRBV9, the J gene TRBJ2-2; the match to TRBD1 covers 9 bases. Germline V gene lookup returns CDR1 SGDLS and CDR2 YYNGEE. The CDR3 totals 17 residues. The V and J ends lost 3 bases and 0 bases, in that order; junction bases with no gene match: 6. The CDR3 loop is CASSGPRDRANTGELFF. The DNA for the CDR3 is TGTGCCAGCAGCGGCCCCCGGGACAGGGCGAACACCGGGGAGCTGTTTTTT.

The gene calls are TRBV28 and TRBJ1-1; D gene unclear. From germline, CDR1 is MDHEN and CDR2 SYDVKM. This CDR3 is built from 14 residues. With 4 bases removed from V and 5 bases from J, the gap between germline ends came to 14 bases. DNA of the CDR3: TGTGCCAGCAGTTGGACGGGTTCGAGGACTGAAGCTTTCTTT. Amino acid sequence: CASSWTGSRTEAFF.

V is TRBV6-5 and J is TRBJ2-5; 7 positions match TRBD2. The germline V gene has CDR1 MNHEY and CDR2 SVGAGI. The CDR3 covers 12 residues. The junction had 4 bases not matched to a gene; V was cut back by 5 bases and J by 7 bases. CDR3 in amino acids: CASSRDYVTQYF. The DNA of the CDR3 is TGTGCCAGCAGTAGGGACTACGTGACCCAGTACTTC.

CDR3 DNA sequence: TGTGCCAGCAGCGTGGCCCCAGGGACCTATGGCTACACCTTC. The encoded protein is CASSVAPGTYGYTF. The chain couples TRBV9 to TRBJ1-2, with a weak D call TRBD1 (5 bases). Trimming took off 2 bases at V and 4 bases at J, with 12 bases between the two ends. Germline CDR1 is SGDLS and CDR2 is YYNGEE. The CDR3 runs to 14 residues.

This sequence joins TRBV7-2 and TRBJ2-3; 8 bases align to TRBD1. This CDR3 is built from 15 residues. Trimming took 5 bases from V and 1 from J; bases not matched to a gene: 5. The germline V gene has CDR1 SGHTA and CDR2 FQGNSA. The DNA of the CDR3 is TGTGCCAGCAGCCAAGCAGGGGGCGGCACAGATACGCAGTATTTT. Its translation is CASSQAGGGTDTQYF.

The rearrangement uses TRBV11-2 and TRBJ2-7, with no clear D. The CDR3 is 12 residues long. Germline CDR1 is SGHAT and CDR2 is FQNNGV. V gave up 0 bases and J gave up 3 bases, with 3 bases separating them. The chain's CDR3 is CASSLEYYEQYF. CDR3 in DNA: TGTGCCAGCAGCTTAGAGTACTACGAGCAGTACTTC.

This sequence joins TRBV9 and TRBJ1-1; possibly TRBD1 for D (5 bases). Germline values: CDR1 SGDLS, CDR2 YYNGEE. The CDR3 contains 13 residues. V lost 4 bases and J lost 1, with 8 bases in between. The CDR3 DNA reads as TGTGCCAGCAGCCTTACAGGGAACACTGAAGCTTTCTTT. This translates into CASSLTGNTEAFF.

This clone was seen a single time. This chain links TRBV30 with TRBJ2-6, with D unclear. Trimming took off 0 bases at V and 2 bases at J, with 5 bases between the two ends. The CDR3 consists of 14 residues. Germline CDR1 and CDR2: GTSNPN and SVGIG (reference sequence). The CDR3 sequence: CAWSVAPGANVLTF. The CDR3 DNA reads TGTGCCTGGAGTGTGGCCCCTGGGGCCAACGTCCTGACTTTC.

The chain is built from TRBV2 and TRBJ2-7, with TRBD1 matching over 9 bases. Germline loops: CDR1 SNHLY, CDR2 FYNNEI. The CDR3 covers 14 residues. V lost 8 bases, J lost 7 bases, and 12 bases stayed unmatched. CDR3 sequence reads: CASVGDRAQIEQYF. Here the CDR3 DNA reads TGTGCCAGCGTGGGGGACAGGGCGCAGATTGAGCAGTACTTC.

V and J are TRBV19 and TRBJ2-1; 9 bases map to TRBD2. Trimming took 5 bases from V and 4 from J; bases not matched to a gene: 9. CDR1 is LNHDA, CDR2 SQIVND, per germline (reference sequence). The CDR3 runs 16 residues. CDR3 in amino acids: CASSPLGGGVYNEQFF. The CDR3 region has the DNA TGTGCCAGTAGTCCACTAGGCGGGGGGGTTTACAATGAGCAGTTCTTC.

The chain joins TRBV6-5 to TRBJ2-7, with a possible D match to TRBD2 (6 bases). CDR3 length: 14 amino acids. Germline CDR1 MNHEY, CDR2 SVGAGI. The germline V and J ends were trimmed by 5 bases and 5 bases, with 16 bases remaining between them. The CDR3 loop is CASSLSWRVHEQYF. The CDR3 bases are TGTGCCAGCAGTCTTTCGTGGAGGGTTCACGAGCAGTACTTC.

Ten or more counts support this clone. V and J are TRBV5-6 and TRBJ1-2; D perhaps matches TRBD1 (6 bases). There are 16 residues in the CDR3. Germline V CDR1 and CDR2: SGHDT, YYEEEE. Deletions cut 0 bases from V and 8 bases from J, with 20 bases between. The CDR3 reads CASSLGVQGRSWGYTF. The CDR3 region has the DNA TGTGCCAGCAGCTTGGGTGTCCAGGGGCGGAGTTGGGGCTACACCTTC.

This chain joins TRBV6-4 and TRBJ1-1; D call uncertain. This CDR3 spans 14 amino acids. Trimming cost V 6 bases and J 0 bases, with 11 bases left between them. Germline CDR1 MRHNA, CDR2 SNTAGT. The CDR3 region is CASSEDGVNTEAFF. DNA of the CDR3: TGTGCCAGCAGCGAGGACGGGGTGAACACTGAAGCTTTCTTT.

In the case of this clone: Other DNA variants within this sample encode the same CDR3. The chain has TRBV2 and TRBJ2-3; D remains ambiguous. The germline gives CDR1 SNHLY, CDR2 FYNNEI. V was pared by 6 bases and J by 3 bases, with 7 bases between. The CDR3 has 12 amino acids. The CDR3 region is CASSAGTDTQYF. The CDR3 DNA reads TGTGCCAGCAGCGCAGGAACAGATACGCAGTATTTT.

A few counts support this clone. This chain uses TRBV28 with TRBJ1-4; no clear D gene. The CDR3 is 14 amino acids. Trimming left V 5 bases short and J 11 bases short, with 18 bases between. Per the germline V gene, CDR1 is MDHEN and CDR2 is SYDVKM. The CDR3: CASSTPASGRKLFF. The CDR3 coding sequence is TGTGCCAGCAGTACCCCCGCGAGCGGTCGGAAACTGTTTTTT.

This chain links TRBV30 with TRBJ2-7; no clear D gene. Trimming removed 3 bases at V and 1 base at J, with 7 bases between. CDR3 length: 12 residues. Germline CDR1 is GTSNPN and CDR2 is SVGIG (reference sequence). CDR3 amino acids: CAWSPVSYEQYF. CDR3 nucleotide sequence: TGTGCCTGGAGCCCCGTATCCTACGAGCAGTACTTC.

This sequence joins TRBV11-2 and TRBJ2-7, with D maybe TRBD1 (5 bases). The length of the CDR3 is 12 residues. Germline CDR1 and CDR2: SGHAT and FQNNGV. V was trimmed by 6 bases and J by 3 bases, leaving 9 bases between them. The CDR3 nucleotides read TGTGCCAGCAGTCGGACATACTACGAGCAGTACTTC. Its protein is CASSRTYYEQYF.